This T cell receptor (beta chain) was profiled in a study of blood T cell repertoires in COVID-19. Study at large: COVID-19 samples collected from the United States, Italy and Spain covered acute and convalescent phases.

In the original analysis: Reference gene primers were amplified, and this amplification served to estimate nucleated cell counts. Some clones are missing from TCRdb's copy, which holds only in-frame ones; the method was immunoSEQ multiplex PCR. V, J and clone size reflect that table, while D and trimming were determined from the DNA. The sample carries a few hundred thousand clones, over 75% recorded once. Everyone who took part was 18 to 89 years old, and they came from 24 US areas. Participant-given clinical history determined each cohort assignment. The sequence derives from a man aged 30-40 years who had recovered from COVID-19. The sequenced sample was PBMCs or T cells enriched from blood (not recorded which).

CDR3 sequence: CASSVTAGSPHGYTF. For the CDR3, the DNA is TGTGCCAGCAGCGTTACCGCAGGCTCCCCACATGGCTACACCTTC. The chain carries TRBV7-2 and TRBJ1-2; D is ambiguous. Germline values: CDR1 SGHTA, CDR2 FQGNSA. This CDR3 has 15 amino acids. V was trimmed by 5 bases and J by 6 bases, leaving 19 bases between them.